These 19 T cell receptor beta chains were all obtained from the same sample, sequenced in a study of shared clonotypes between healthy human individuals. Measured with immunoSEQ multiplex PCR; TCRdb has only the in-frame clones, and not every one. Here the sample spans some 2,100,000 clones, 90% to 96% being singletons. Sequences were obtained from naive CD4+ T cells sorted from blood. The subset was: CD45RA+ positively selected. These receptors were taken from a man aged 18 to 35 in good health.

The V and J genes are TRBV2 and TRBJ1-2, with TRBD1 matching 10 bases. J gave up 7 bases and V 7 bases, and 9 bases lay outside the gene matches. This CDR3 spans 14 amino acids. Germline V gene lookup returns CDR1 SNHLY and CDR2 FYNNEI. CDR3 nucleotide sequence: TGTGCCAGCACCAGACAGGGGGCGTTAGGTGGCTACACCTTC. As protein: CASTRQGALGGYTF.

The rearrangement joins TRBV11-2 to TRBJ2-3; unclear D gene. Germline loops: CDR1 SGHAT, CDR2 FQNNGV. The CDR3 is made up of 16 amino acids. Trimming pared 5 bases from V and 5 bases from J, leaving 20 bases between. The CDR3 loop reads CASSPSLLNSGDTQYF. In nucleotides, the CDR3 is TGTGCCAGCAGCCCGAGCCTTTTGAACTCGGGAGATACGCAGTATTTT.

V and J are TRBV6-5 and TRBJ2-7; D is possibly TRBD2 (6 bases). The CDR3 extends over 14 amino acids. In germline, CDR1 is MNHEY, CDR2 SVGAGI. Deletions cut 2 bases from V and 6 bases from J, with 14 bases between. In DNA, the CDR3 is TGTGCCAGCAGTTACACCCCCGGGGGTGGCGAGCAGTACTTC. As protein: CASSYTPGGGEQYF.

This chain uses TRBV6-1 with TRBJ1-3; D uncertain. The CDR3 is 16 amino acids. The germline V gene encodes CDR1 MNHNS and CDR2 SASEGT. Deletions cut 0 bases from V and 0 bases from J, with 9 bases between. CDR3 residues: CASSEAGLSSGNTIYF. In DNA, the CDR3 is TGTGCCAGCAGTGAAGCCGGGCTCAGCTCTGGAAACACCATATATTTT.

This chain uses TRBV5-1 with TRBJ2-7; a weak D match, TRBD2 (5 bases). The CDR3 runs to 14 residues. With 2 bases removed from V and 2 bases from J, the gap between germline ends came to 11 bases. CDR1 is SGHRS, CDR2 YFSETQ, per germline. The CDR3 region has the DNA TGCGCCAGCAGCTTTACGGGGTACACCTACGAGCAGTACTTC. Its translation: CASSFTGYTYEQYF. The full variable domain, completed using reference TRBV5-1 and TRBJ2-7, is KAGVTQTPRYLIKTRGQQVTLSCSPISGHRSVSWYQQTPGQGLQFLFEYFSETQRNKGNFPGRFSGRQFSNSRSEMNVSTLELGDSALYLCASSFTGYTYEQYFGPGTRLTVT.

In its sample, this clone was seen once. V gene TRBV6-1 combines with J gene TRBJ1-1; D gene unclear. The CDR3 runs 14 residues. V lost 6 bases and J lost 1, with 12 bases in between. CDR1 and CDR2 from the germline V gene are MNHNS and SASEGT. CDR3 residues: CASRKTPRNTEAFF. Here the CDR3 DNA reads TGTGCCAGCAGAAAGACTCCTAGGAACACTGAAGCTTTCTTT.

As to this clone: Other DNA sequences of this sample code for an identical CDR3. The gene calls are TRBV30 and TRBJ1-6, with TRBD1 matching 7 bases. This CDR3 region has 14 residues. Germline V gene sequence: CDR1 GTSNPN, CDR2 SVGIG (reference sequence). After removal of 0 bases from V and 8 bases from J, the junction contained 4 bases not matched to a gene. The DNA of the CDR3 is TGTGCCTGGAGTGTAAGACAGGGTGATTCACCCCTCCACTTT. Its protein product is CAWSVRQGDSPLHF.

The rearrangement links TRBV13 to TRBJ1-2, with TRBD1 matching 10 bases. Losses at the gene ends were 7 bases for V and 0 bases for J; bases not matched to a gene: 8. The CDR3 has 16 residues. Germline values: CDR1 PRHDT, CDR2 FYEKMQ (reference sequence). CDR3 DNA sequence: TGTGCCAGCAAGGGGGGGACAGGGGAGTCTAACTATGGCTACACCTTC. Translation: CASKGGTGESNYGYTF. Based on the CDR3 plus reference TRBV13 and TRBJ1-2, the full variable domain is AAGVIQSPRHLIKEKRETATLKCYPIPRHDTVYWYQQGPGQDPQFLISFYEKMQSDKGSIPDRFSAQQFSDYHSELNMSSLELGDSALYFCASKGGTGESNYGYTFGSGTRLTVV.

Worth noting for this clone: Different DNA sequences within this sample yield the same CDR3. The chain is built from TRBV19 and TRBJ1-5; 8 bases map to TRBD1. V shed 5 bases and J 4 bases; nucleotides not matched to a gene: 7. This CDR3 region has 15 residues. Germline loops: CDR1 LNHDA, CDR2 SQIVND (reference sequence). The CDR3 protein is CASSDTGGSNQPQHF. Written as DNA, the CDR3 is TGTGCCAGTAGTGACACAGGGGGATCAAATCAGCCCCAGCATTTT.

J is TRBJ1-2 and V is TRBV19, with TRBD1 as a possible D gene (5 bases). Trimming took 5 bases from V and 3 from J, leaving 16 bases between them. This CDR3 contains 15 residues. The germline V gene has CDR1 LNHDA and CDR2 SQIVND (reference sequence). The CDR3, as DNA: TGTGCCAGTAGTGACCGCGGAGCGGGGCACTATGGCTACACCTTC. Its protein product is CASSDRGAGHYGYTF.

V is TRBV10-3 and J is TRBJ2-2; 10 bases are a match to TRBD1. The V segment lost 6 bases and the J segment 0 bases; nucleotides outside the gene matches: 16. Looked up from germline, CDR1 is ENHRY and CDR2 is SYGVKD. The CDR3 length is 20 residues. The CDR3 spells CAISKNPGQGPTSNTGELFF. In DNA form, the CDR3 reads TGTGCCATCAGCAAAAATCCGGGACAGGGGCCGACTTCGAACACCGGGGAGCTGTTTTTT.

V usage is TRBV6-6 and J usage is TRBJ2-7; D remains unclear. This CDR3 comprises 13 residues. CDR1 is MNHNY and CDR2 is SVGAGI in the germline V gene (reference sequence). The V gene lost 2 bases and the J gene lost 3 bases, with 8 bases spanning the gap. Here the CDR3 reads CASSYVDNYEQYF. The CDR3 region has the DNA TGTGCCAGCAGTTACGTCGATAACTACGAGCAGTACTTC.

The chain joins TRBV19 to TRBJ2-2, with 11 positions matching TRBD2. The V gene end was trimmed by 5 bases and the J gene end by 2 bases; junction bases not matched to a gene: 4. The CDR3 is made up of 16 amino acids. Germline CDR1 reads LNHDA; CDR2 reads SQIVND (reference sequence). CDR3 nucleotides: TGTGCCAGTAGTTTGGGACTAGCGGTTAACACCGGGGAGCTGTTTTTT. Translation: CASSLGLAVNTGELFF.

As to this clone: The sample holds other DNA sequences that translate to the same CDR3. The CDR3 sequence: CASSPRGEETQYF. The CDR3 DNA follows: TGTGCCAGCAGCCCCCGGGGGGAAGAGACCCAGTACTTC. V gene TRBV11-3 combines with J gene TRBJ2-5; 7 nucleotides align to TRBD2. Germline CDR1 and CDR2: SGHNT and YENEEA. The CDR3 covers 13 residues. V was pared by 5 bases and J by 3 bases, with 3 bases of the junction left unmatched. Looking up the rest from reference TRBV11-3 and TRBJ2-5 gives the full variable domain: EAGVVQSPRYKIIEKKQPVAFWCNPISGHNTLYWYLQNLGQGPELLIRYENEEAVDDSQLPKDRFSAERLKGVDSTLKIQPAELGDSAVYLCASSPRGEETQYFGPGTRLLVL.

In nucleotides, the CDR3 is TGTGCCAGCAGCTTACCGGGACAGGGAATGAGAGAGCAGTACTTC. This gives the protein CASSLPGQGMREQYF. The chain carries TRBV11-2 and TRBJ2-7; 9 bases are shared with TRBD1. Germline V gives CDR1 SGHAT, CDR2 FQNNGV. The junction had 9 bases not matched to a gene; V was cut back by 2 bases and J by 7 bases. The CDR3 is made up of 15 amino acids.

The gene calls are TRBV12-5 and TRBJ2-7; 13 nucleotides match TRBD2. The germline V gene has CDR1 LGHNT and CDR2 FRNRAP. Trimming cost V 6 bases and J 7 bases; bases outside gene matches: 9. The CDR3 totals 15 residues. This CDR3 reads CASGGTSGNRGEQYF. The CDR3 nucleotides are TGTGCTAGTGGAGGGACTAGCGGGAATCGGGGGGAGCAGTACTTC.

The chain combines TRBV4-1 with TRBJ1-6; TRBD1 might be the D (6 bases). With 2 bases removed from V and 6 bases from J, the gap between germline ends came to 17 bases. The CDR3 sequence is 17 residues long. Germline loops: CDR1 MGHRA, CDR2 YSYEKL. The chain's CDR3 is CASSQPPGAISNSPLHF. The CDR3 bases are TGCGCCAGCAGCCAACCTCCGGGGGCCATATCTAATTCACCCCTCCACTTT.

The chain joins TRBV5-4 to TRBJ2-7; 7 nucleotides line up with TRBD1. Germline V gene data show CDR1 as SGHNT and CDR2 as YYREEE (reference sequence). V shed 3 bases and J 3 bases; nucleotides not matched to a gene: 3. This CDR3 has 13 residues. Here the CDR3 DNA reads TGTGCCAGCAGCTCGACAGGGATCTACGAGCAGTACTTC. It codes for CASSSTGIYEQYF.

The chain couples TRBV19 to TRBJ2-7, with TRBD1 matching 7 bases. V lost 6 bases to trimming and J lost 5 bases; unmatched junction nucleotides: 10. The CDR3 spans 14 residues. Germline CDR1 and CDR2: LNHDA and SQIVND (reference sequence). The CDR3 nucleotides read TGTGCCAGTAGGGCACAGGGGTGGATTGACGAGCAGTACTTC. This sequence encodes CASRAQGWIDEQYF. The full variable domain, with the rest looked up from reference TRBV19 and TRBJ2-7, is DGGITQSPKYLFRKEGQNVTLSCEQNLNHDAMYWYRQDPGQGLRLIYYSQIVNDFQKGDIAEGYSVSREKKESFPLTVTSAQKNPTAFYLCASRAQGWIDEQYFGPGTRLTVT.